Following are 21 T cell receptor beta chains from one sample sequenced in a study of siplizumab effects on memory and regulatory T cells. Only in-frame clones appear in the TCRdb table, and some are missing; sequencing was by immunoSEQ multiplex PCR. The table lists around 18,000 clones, under 50% of them singletons. Antigen specificity for these receptors is unknown. An approximately six-day coculture at 37°C was performed with the mixed lymphocyte reaction cells. The sample comprised CFSE-low (dividing) CD4+ T cells sorted from an allogeneic mixed lymphocyte reaction. The origin of the receptors is a human donor in good health; the cells came from an allogeneic mixed lymphocyte reaction.

The rearrangement links TRBV28 to TRBJ2-2; D might be TRBD1 (6 bases). Germline loops: CDR1 MDHEN, CDR2 SYDVKM. This CDR3 has 16 amino acids. V lost 5 bases to trimming and J lost 4 bases, with 17 bases between them. The CDR3 coding sequence is TGTGCCAGCAGTGGGGCGGACAGCTCGAGCACCGGGGAGCTGTTTTTT. Its protein product is CASSGADSSSTGELFF. Using reference TRBV28 and TRBJ2-2 for the parts outside the CDR3, the full variable domain is DVKVTQSSRYLVKRTGEKVFLECVQDMDHENMFWYRQDPGLGLRLIYFSYDVKMKEKGDIPEGYSVSREKKERFSLILESASTNQTSMYLCASSGADSSSTGELFFGEGSRLTVL.

The chain joins TRBV4-1 to TRBJ1-1; 10 bases agree with TRBD1. The CDR3 length is 15 residues. J gave up 4 bases and V 1 base, and 3 bases lay outside the gene matches. Germline V gene lookup returns CDR1 MGHRA and CDR2 YSYEKL. The CDR3 region has the DNA TGCGCCAGCAGCCAAGGACAGGGGGCGAGCACTGAAGCTTTCTTT. It translates to CASSQGQGASTEAFF.

This clone came up a few times. The chain has TRBV5-4 and TRBJ2-5, with no clear D. This CDR3 comprises 12 residues. Germline V gene data show CDR1 as SGHNT and CDR2 as YYREEE (reference sequence). V shed 4 bases and J shed 2 bases, with 6 bases lying between them. The CDR3 sequence is CASSRAQETQYF. The CDR3 bases are TGTGCCAGCAGCCGGGCTCAAGAGACCCAGTACTTC.

CDR3 region: CASSLGVGDTDTQYF. CDR3 coding DNA: TGCGCCAGCAGCTTGGGGGTCGGAGATACAGATACGCAGTATTTT. The chain recombines TRBV5-1 with TRBJ2-3; D call uncertain. The germline V gene encodes CDR1 SGHRS and CDR2 YFSETQ. CDR3 length equals 15 residues. Trimming took off 0 bases at V and 3 bases at J, with 11 bases between the two ends.

V and J are TRBV7-9 and TRBJ2-3; 8 nucleotides line up with TRBD2. Germline values: CDR1 SEHNR, CDR2 FQNEAQ (reference sequence). This CDR3 has 15 amino acids. V was pared by 1 base and J by 2 bases, with 2 bases of the junction left unmatched. The CDR3 protein is CASSLGLAITDTQYF. CDR3 DNA: TGTGCCAGCAGCTTAGGACTAGCGATCACAGATACGCAGTATTTT. The complete variable domain, with remaining parts taken from reference TRBV7-9 and TRBJ2-3, reads DTGVSQNPRHKITKRGQNVTFRCDPISEHNRLYWYRQTLGQGPEFLTYFQNEAQLEKSRLLSDRFSAERPKGSFSTLEIQRTEQGDSAMYLCASSLGLAITDTQYFGPGTRLTVL.

The genes are TRBV5-1 and TRBJ1-3; D remains unclear. CDR1 is SGHRS, CDR2 YFSETQ, per germline. Between the trimmed V and J ends, which lost 4 bases and 4 bases, there was a span of 9 bases. This CDR3 is 13 amino acids long. Here the CDR3 DNA reads TGCGCCAGCAGCCCCAATGGCGGAAACACCATATATTTT. It yields the protein CASSPNGGNTIYF.

The V and J genes are TRBV4-1 and TRBJ1-2, with D perhaps matching TRBD1 (5 bases). The CDR3 sequence is 16 residues long. The germline V and J ends were trimmed by 3 bases and 2 bases, with 16 bases remaining between them. Germline CDR1 MGHRA, CDR2 YSYEKL. Here the CDR3 DNA reads TGCGCCAGCAGCCATACCACAGGAACGGTCAACTATGGCTACACCTTC. It specifies CASSHTTGTVNYGYTF.

This chain uses TRBV6-1 with TRBJ2-3; D is unresolved. The CDR3 contains 15 residues. With 0 bases removed from V and 4 bases from J, the gap between germline ends came to 11 bases. Germline V gene lookup returns CDR1 MNHNS and CDR2 SASEGT. The CDR3 sequence is CASSEALLVADTQYF. The CDR3 DNA sequence: TGTGCCAGCAGTGAAGCTTTGCTAGTCGCAGATACGCAGTATTTT.

This clone came up a few times. J is TRBJ1-4 and V is TRBV6-1; D possibly corresponds to TRBD1 (6 bases). Trimming removed 2 bases at V and 8 bases at J, with 15 bases between. Germline loops: CDR1 MNHNS, CDR2 SASEGT. The CDR3 extends over 15 amino acids. The CDR3 reads CASSEFRDKGEKLFF. The CDR3 region has the DNA TGTGCCAGCAGTGAATTCAGGGACAAGGGGGAAAAACTGTTTTTT.

The rearrangement links TRBV19 to TRBJ2-3; D is perhaps TRBD1 (6 bases). Germline V CDR1 and CDR2: LNHDA, SQIVND (reference sequence). V gave up 4 bases and J gave up 6 bases, with 8 bases separating them. The CDR3 extends over 12 amino acids. The CDR3: CASSNRADTQYF. In DNA form, the CDR3 reads TGTGCCAGTAGTAACAGGGCCGATACGCAGTATTTT.

This clone was found a few times. V gene TRBV5-1 combines with J gene TRBJ2-7; D ambiguous. Looked up from germline, CDR1 is SGHRS and CDR2 is YFSETQ. The CDR3 has 14 residues. Trimming took off 0 bases at V and 5 bases at J, with 12 bases between the two ends. The CDR3 coding sequence is TGCGCCAGCAGCTTGGTATCAGGCCTCCACGAGCAGTACTTC. Translating it yields CASSLVSGLHEQYF.

This clone is classed as medium-sized. The chain's CDR3 is CAWRGAGADGNQPQHF. The DNA of the CDR3 is TGTGCCTGGAGGGGGGCAGGAGCAGATGGCAATCAGCCCCAGCATTTT. The chain links TRBV30 to TRBJ1-5; weak D call: TRBD1 (6 bases). V lost 3 bases and J lost 2, with 17 bases in between. Per germline, CDR1 GTSNPN and CDR2 SVGIG (reference sequence). CDR3 length: 16 residues.

This chain connects TRBV7-2 to TRBJ2-3; TRBD2 aligns across 7 bases. The CDR3 loop spans 15 amino acids. Germline lookup yields CDR1 SGHTA and CDR2 FQGNSA. V lost 0 bases, J lost 1 base, and 1 base stayed unmatched. CDR3 sequence: CASSLALAGTDTQYF. In nucleotides, the CDR3 is TGTGCCAGCAGCTTAGCCCTAGCGGGCACAGATACGCAGTATTTT.

The J gene is TRBJ2-2, the V gene TRBV5-1; D might be TRBD1 or TRBD2, each matching 5 bases. The CDR3 spans 16 residues. Germline loops: CDR1 SGHRS, CDR2 YFSETQ. The V end lost 3 bases, the J end lost 3 bases, and 15 bases lay between the germline ends. The CDR3 is CASSSQYGTYTGELFF. CDR3 bases: TGCGCCAGCAGCTCTCAATACGGGACCTACACCGGGGAGCTGTTTTTT.

The chain is built from TRBV7-3 and TRBJ2-3, with TRBD2 matching over 7 bases. The CDR3 covers 15 residues. The junction had 9 bases not matched to a gene; V was cut back by 6 bases and J by 3 bases. CDR1 SGHTA and CDR2 FQGTGA come from the germline V gene. CDR3 sequence (DNA): TGTGCCAGCAGTCAGGGCGGGGGTACTACAGATACGCAGTATTTT. As protein: CASSQGGGTTDTQYF.

The chain combines TRBV4-2 with TRBJ1-4; weak D call: TRBD1 (6 bases). The V and J ends lost 4 bases and 6 bases respectively, with 15 bases between them. The CDR3 covers 15 residues. CDR1 LGHNA and CDR2 YNFKEQ come from the germline V gene. Here the CDR3 DNA reads TGTGCCAGCAGCCCCTTCCGGGACACGGATGAAAAACTGTTTTTT. This sequence encodes CASSPFRDTDEKLFF.

Only a few counts were recorded for this clone. The chain has TRBV6-6 and TRBJ1-3; D might be TRBD1 (6 bases). From germline, CDR1 is MNHNY and CDR2 SVGAGI (reference sequence). This CDR3 region has 13 residues. Trimming cost V 9 bases and J 0 bases, with 9 bases left between them. The CDR3 protein is CASGTSSGNTIYF. Written as DNA, the CDR3 is TGTGCCAGTGGGACAAGCTCTGGAAACACCATATATTTT.

This sequence joins TRBV18 and TRBJ2-1; TRBD2 agrees at 10 bases. This CDR3 has 17 residues. The V segment lost 4 bases and the J segment 0 bases; nucleotides outside the gene matches: 6. Germline V gene data show CDR1 as KGHSH and CDR2 as LQKENI. CDR3 region: CASSQNSGGPSYNEQFF. The CDR3 DNA is TGTGCCAGCTCACAAAATAGCGGGGGGCCCTCCTACAATGAGCAGTTCTTC.

V gene TRBV28 combines with J gene TRBJ1-2, with a possible D match to TRBD1 (5 bases). From germline, CDR1 is MDHEN and CDR2 SYDVKM. CDR3 length equals 13 residues. Trimming shortened V by 3 bases and J by 4 bases, and 9 bases separated the two germline ends. Written as DNA, the CDR3 is TGTGCCAGCAGTTTTGGGGGGGGCTATGGCTACACCTTC. It specifies CASSFGGGYGYTF.

The chain has TRBV6-5 and TRBJ2-5, with 10 positions matching TRBD2. There are 15 residues in the CDR3. Losses at the gene ends were 6 bases for V and 5 bases for J; bases not matched to a gene: 9. The V gene's germline CDR1 is MNHEY and CDR2 SVGAGI. The CDR3 DNA reads as TGTGCCAGCAGCCGACCGGGACTAGCGATGGAGACCCAGTACTTC. The encoded protein is CASSRPGLAMETQYF.

V is TRBV7-9 and J is TRBJ2-1, with 7 nucleotides matching TRBD1. The trim removed 3 bases at V and 0 bases at J, leaving 2 bases unmatched. CDR1 is SEHNR, CDR2 FQNEAQ, per germline (reference sequence). The CDR3 contains 15 residues. CDR3 region: CASSLGDSSYNEQFF. As DNA, the CDR3 is TGTGCCAGCAGCTTGGGGGACAGCTCCTACAATGAGCAGTTCTTC.